The source of this T cell receptor beta chain is a study of long-term antiretroviral therapy in people with HIV (dated by TCRdb to between 2021 and 2024). In the study overall: Collection of the earliest samples took place about a decade ahead of the 2015 WHO recommendation for immediate ART, at a time when ART was typically delayed until CD4 counts fell. This retrospective serial study examined whether starting ART and sustained HIV suppression were associated with changes in the composition and diversity of the TRB repertoire in peripheral blood. From 30 adults with confirmed HIV infection, the cohort provided approximately 210 cryopreserved PBMC samples, gathered serially across a mean of approximately six years (range 1-12). About 35% of the 30 participants with HIV were female. No cross-contamination during QIAcube processing turned up in test extractions that ran a monoclonal T-cell line alongside 33 polyclonal samples.

The immunoSEQ hsTCRB v3.0 assay was used at survey level resolution for TRB variable region sequencing. The target sequencing depth for TRB was roughly 40,000-55,000 T-cell genomes per sample. An Illumina MiSeq with a v3 150-cycle kit was used to sequence the pooled TRB libraries. On the authors' methods: Repertoire analysis was run in R within a reproducible Nextflow workflow that covered QC, data transformation and analysis. Custom analyses were implemented in LymphoSeq2, an R package for AIRR-Seq data exploration. A few samples that produced fewer than 5000 total TRB sequences were removed, so approximately 190 HIV repertoires were analyzed. Of the 188 retained HIV repertoires, about 61 were collected before and about 130 after ART initiation. Repertoires were downsampled to 5000 TRB nucleotide sequences, and summary statistics were averaged over 100 downsampling iterations. TRB sequences were retained for analysis only if CDR3 regions of at least seven amino acids were present. Two measures captured diversity: a Shannon entropy-derived clonality score and the Gini coefficient. In the repertoire networks, any two of the top 5000 CDR3 amino acid sequences were connected whenever the two sequences differed by an edit distance of one. GLIPH2 predicted antigen specificity groups and MHC restriction for TRB CDR3 amino acid sequences. To flag known associations with CMV, EBV, HIV or tissue antigens, CDR3 amino acid sequences were compared against VDJdb and McPAS-TCR. Pre-ART, post-ART and control groups were compared with Wilcoxon signed-rank tests and Holm-Bonferroni correction. TCRdb mirrors the immuneACCESS table, restricted to in-frame sequences. Some clones are absent from its copies; in checked studies, under half trace to an unresolved V gene, and the reason for the others is unknown. Clone size and the V and J calls come from that table; the DNA yielded D and trimming. The table for this sample lists approximately 16,000 clones; 78% of them were counted only once. Roughly 12% of the sample rests with the top ten.

On this clone: Its antigen remains unidentified. No base-level quality is on record; no much larger clone is a single base apart.

Inclusion was restricted to participants for whom at least one PBMC sample before ART initiation and at least two post-ART samples were available. Every participant with HIV received treatment in the United States of America. Before DNA extraction, cryopreserved samples containing about 0.9-10 million PBMC were thawed and washed. At the time of the earliest PBMC sample, participants with HIV were aged between roughly 23 and 60 years. PBMC samples from each participant spanned 1-4 timepoints before ART initiation and 2-8 timepoints after ART initiation, with a median of 7 samples. For every participant, serial HIV viral load, CD4+ T-cell count, ART history and demographic data were obtained. A Qiagen kit on a QIAcube was used to extract genomic DNA from unsorted PBMC, with samples processed in batches of 12. Results the study describes overall, beyond this receptor: Inferences about post-ART repertoire changes are limited because no data were available on ART adherence, viral resistance or therapy changes. Because pre-ART samples had limited cell numbers, profiling was done on unsorted PBMC rather than on sorted CD4+ and CD8+ T cells. ART initiation was associated with a significant increase in TRB diversity, but diversity stayed significantly below transplant donor controls even after long-term ART. Compared with controls, HIV repertoires had narrower CDR3 length ranges, and the network structure pointed to an antigen-experienced repertoire that shifted only slightly toward naive after ART. The samples span the years 2004 to 2017, and the ART regimens used may be less effective than current regimens. Expanded TRB clones identified before ART initiation dominated the repertoire at all time points, although this dominance fluctuated and declined in many PLHIV after ART. Owing to limited PBMC availability, only the TCR beta chain was sequenced, without alpha chain pairing.

This clonotype was obtained from a woman in her 40s with HIV. This sample comprised unsorted PBMCs, obtained about 3.1 years after starting antiretroviral therapy.

The nucleotides are TGCGCCAGCAGCTTGACAGGGGTCGGGACTGAAGCTTTCTTT. This gives the protein CASSLTGVGTEAFF. This chain is built from TRBV5-1 and TRBJ1-1; TRBD1 fits 7 bases in the junction. The germline V and J ends show losses of 1 base and 5 bases respectively, and no gene match explains 5 bases of the junction. Including the terminal cysteine and phenylalanine, the CDR3 comprises 14 residues. CDR3 DNA is the only sequence kept; it has 42 bases, read in frame from the first base. CDR1 and CDR2, per the germline V gene, are SGHRS and YFSETQ.